This TCR beta chain was found in a study of T cell responses to AZD1222 COVID-19 vaccine. Overall study findings and caveats: The repertoires were collected only after the peak T cell response. Spike-wide coverage was observed for vaccine-associated CD4 TCRs, with dominant responses at 160-218 and 743-854. Unmutated regions of variants are reportedly targeted by nearly half of spike-specific TCRs. Donors, mostly white British, included more females; clonal diversity was possibly underestimated.

As concerns this clone: Its specificity is not known.

The ends lost 4 bases at V and 0 bases at J; junction bases unmatched: 6. Germline CDR1 and CDR2: SGHRS and YFSETQ. CDR3 length: 15 amino acids. Data came from immunoSEQ multiplex PCR; TCRdb stores just in-frame clones and leaves some out. The sample includes roughly 100,000 clones, around 94% of them seen just once. Source: peripheral blood, taken on day 0 of AZD1222 vaccination. The receptor was isolated from an adult in good health. This sequence joins TRBV5-1 and TRBJ1-1; 7 bases agree with TRBD1. The CDR3 is CASSGEGQLNTEAFF. The DNA of the CDR3 is TGCGCCAGCAGCGGAGAGGGACAGTTGAACACTGAAGCTTTCTTT.